Each of the 13 T cell receptor beta chains below was sequenced from the same sample in a study of shared clonotypes between healthy human individuals. Assay used: immunoSEQ multiplex PCR; TCRdb lists only in-frame clones, some missing. The table records about 2.2 million clones, 93% of them present only once. It was CD45RO-negative cells, positively selected for CCR7, that made up naive CD8 cells, with terminally differentiated effector memory CD45RA+ cells excluded. The sample consisted of naive CD8+ T cells from PBMCs. All receptors come from a man between 18 and 35 years old in good health. Some clones in this sample may be carry-over from other donors' samples.

The rearrangement joins TRBV5-1 to TRBJ2-7, with TRBD2 identical over 12 bases. Per the germline V gene, CDR1 is SGHRS and CDR2 is YFSETQ. The V segment lost 7 bases and the J segment 0 bases; nucleotides outside the gene matches: 2. There are 14 residues in the CDR3. For the CDR3, the DNA is TGCGCCAGCGGACTAGCGGGACGCTCCTACGAGCAGTACTTC. Its translation is CASGLAGRSYEQYF.

The rearrangement joins TRBV27 to TRBJ2-7; D uncertain. V was clipped by 6 bases and J by 6 bases, with 24 bases between them. The CDR3 consists of 16 residues. In germline, CDR1 is MNHEY, CDR2 SMNVEV (reference sequence). CDR3 protein: CASSPSFGYHSFEQYF. The CDR3 nucleotides are TGTGCCAGCAGCCCCTCTTTCGGCTACCACTCTTTCGAGCAGTACTTC.

This clone appeared once. The chain is built from TRBV2 and TRBJ2-7; 10 nucleotides match TRBD2. CDR3 length equals 19 residues. J was trimmed by 1 base and V by 1 base; bases with no gene match: 13. In germline, CDR1 is SNHLY, CDR2 FYNNEI. CDR3: CASSEGLAGDGLRSYEQYF. The CDR3 DNA reads TGTGCCAGCAGTGAAGGGCTAGCGGGAGATGGGCTTAGGTCCTACGAGCAGTACTTC. Supplemented by reference TRBV2 and TRBJ2-7, the full variable domain reads EPEVTQTPSHQVTQMGQEVILRCVPISNHLYFYWYRQILGQKVEFLVSFYNNEISEKSEIFDDQFSVERPDGSNFTLKIRSTKLEDSAMYFCASSEGLAGDGLRSYEQYFGPGTRLTVT.

This clone was counted a few times. The V gene is TRBV7-9, the J gene TRBJ2-1; the D gene is possibly TRBD2 (5 bases). This CDR3 has 18 amino acids. V dropped 1 base and J dropped 0 bases, with 16 bases sitting between them. Germline V gives CDR1 SEHNR, CDR2 FQNEAQ (reference sequence). The CDR3 sequence is CASSLEDRGRSSYNEQFF. The CDR3 bases are TGTGCCAGCAGCTTAGAAGATCGAGGGAGAAGCTCCTACAATGAGCAGTTCTTC.

The CDR3 loop reads CASRELDRSDYEQYF. In nucleotides, the CDR3 is TGTGCCAGCAGGGAACTTGACAGAAGCGACTACGAGCAGTACTTC. The chain has TRBV6-4 and TRBJ2-7, with a weak D call TRBD1 (5 bases). This CDR3 spans 15 amino acids. The V end was cut by 6 bases, the J end by 3 bases, with 18 bases between. Germline CDR1 is MRHNA and CDR2 is SNTAGT.

Only one count was recorded for this clone. The rearrangement uses TRBV7-9 and TRBJ1-2; weak D call: TRBD1 (5 bases). The V and J ends lost 5 bases and 4 bases respectively, with 14 bases between them. CDR1 SEHNR and CDR2 FQNEAQ come from the germline V gene (reference sequence). This CDR3 has 14 residues. The CDR3 reads CASSPLGGLYGYTF. Written as DNA, the CDR3 is TGTGCCAGCAGCCCTTTGGGGGGTCTCTATGGCTACACCTTC.

The chain joins TRBV15 to TRBJ2-5; D is unresolved. Germline loops: CDR1 LNHNV, CDR2 YYDKDF (reference sequence). The CDR3 runs to 15 residues. The V and J ends lost 0 bases and 7 bases respectively, with 15 bases between them. CDR3 in DNA: TGTGCCACCAGCAGAGATCTCGAGGAATGGGTGACCCAGTACTTC. This gives the protein CATSRDLEEWVTQYF.

The chain has TRBV27 and TRBJ2-4; D gene ambiguous. Germline V gene data show CDR1 as MNHEY and CDR2 as SMNVEV (reference sequence). The CDR3 loop spans 13 amino acids. The V end was cut by 6 bases, the J end by 7 bases, with 13 bases between. CDR3 sequence: CASSYGSKNIQYF. The CDR3 region has the DNA TGTGCCAGCAGCTACGGCTCAAAGAACATTCAGTACTTC.

The rearrangement links TRBV5-6 to TRBJ1-5; the match to TRBD1 covers 7 bases. This CDR3 is built from 15 residues. V dropped 0 bases and J dropped 3; count of bases not matched to a gene: 3. CDR1 is SGHDT and CDR2 is YYEEEE in the germline V gene. The CDR3 region is CASSLGTGPNQPQHF. For the CDR3, the DNA is TGTGCCAGCAGCTTGGGGACAGGTCCCAATCAGCCCCAGCATTTT.

The rearrangement links TRBV29-1 to TRBJ2-7; no firm D call. CDR1 is SQVTM, CDR2 ANQGSEA, per germline. Trimming left V 7 bases short and J 7 bases short, with 20 bases between. The CDR3 has 13 amino acids. CDR3 in DNA: TGCAGCGCAGCCGCCCTCACACCCGGAGAGCAGTACTTC. Translation: CSAAALTPGEQYF.

J is TRBJ2-3 and V is TRBV7-2; TRBD2 is a possible D gene (5 bases). V was shortened by 4 bases and J by 4 bases, with 9 bases between the two germline ends. The CDR3 extends over 13 amino acids. Germline V lookup: CDR1 SGHTA, CDR2 FQGNSA. CDR3 DNA sequence: TGTGCCAGCAGCTCCATGCGGGCAGATACGCAGTATTTT. Protein product: CASSSMRADTQYF. Combining the CDR3 with reference TRBV7-2 and TRBJ2-3 gives the whole variable domain GAGVSQSPSNKVTEKGKDVELRCDPISGHTALYWYRQSLGQGLEFLIYFQGNSAPDKSGLPSDRFSAERTGGSVSTLTIQRTQQEDSAVYLCASSSMRADTQYFGPGTRLTVL.

V gene TRBV15 combines with J gene TRBJ2-2; D is perhaps TRBD2 (7 bases). Germline V gene sequence: CDR1 LNHNV, CDR2 YYDKDF (reference sequence). Trimming left V 1 base short and J 7 bases short, with 13 bases between. There are 15 residues in the CDR3. This chain's CDR3 is CATSRVAGADGELFF. DNA of the CDR3: TGTGCCACCAGCAGAGTGGCGGGGGCGGACGGGGAGCTGTTTTTT.

The chain uses TRBV2 and TRBJ2-3; D not resolved. CDR3 length equals 15 residues. Germline CDR1 SNHLY, CDR2 FYNNEI. The ends were cut back, 6 bases at V and 6 bases at J, with 19 bases in the middle. The CDR3 nucleotides are TGTGCCAGCAGCCCTCGCGGACCACCGATGGATACGCAGTATTTT. It encodes CASSPRGPPMDTQYF.